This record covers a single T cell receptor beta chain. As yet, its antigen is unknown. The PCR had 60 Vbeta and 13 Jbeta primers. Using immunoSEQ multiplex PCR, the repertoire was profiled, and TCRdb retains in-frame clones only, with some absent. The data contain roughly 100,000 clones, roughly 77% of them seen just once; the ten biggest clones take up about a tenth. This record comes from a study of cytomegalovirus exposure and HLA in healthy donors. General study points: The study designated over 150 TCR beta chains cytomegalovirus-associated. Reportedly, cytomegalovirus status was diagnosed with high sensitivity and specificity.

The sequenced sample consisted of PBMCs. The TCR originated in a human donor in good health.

This CDR3 reads CASSWSGEFSGNTIYF. In DNA, the CDR3 is TGTGCCAGCAGTTGGTCAGGTGAATTCTCTGGAAACACCATATATTTT. The chain joins TRBV27 to TRBJ1-3; no definite D call. The CDR3 runs to 16 residues. CDR1 MNHEY and CDR2 SMNVEV come from the germline V gene (reference sequence). Trimming left V 4 bases short and J 0 bases short, with 13 bases between.